The 10 T cell receptor beta chains presented below share a single source sample, sequenced in a study of vaccination and CD4 T cells after COVID-19. Treatment: approximately nine-day PBMC culture with coronavirus spike peptide pools or control peptides (ViraFEST assay). These receptors' targets are unknown. The Oncomine TCR Beta short-read assay was what sequenced the DNA obtained from cultured CD4+ T cells. TCRdb redid the calling of the PCR reads with MiXCR, one entry per CDR3 protein. The sample records about 18,000 distinct CDR3 sequences, roughly 60% being singletons. Here the sequenced sample was CD4+ T cells from blood, cultured in vitro, taken before SARS-CoV-2 vaccination. These receptors were collected from a human donor who had recovered from COVID-19.

This rearrangement joins TRBV20-1 to TRBJ2-5; TRBD2 agrees at 9 bases. V shed 7 bases, J shed 2 bases, and the junction held 14 bases outside the gene matches. Germline CDR1 and CDR2: DFQATT and SNEGSKA (reference sequence). The length of the CDR3 is 16 residues. CDR3 region: CSVAGGPGRTQETQYF. The CDR3 bases are TGCAGTGTCGCGGGAGGGCCGGGGAGAACTCAAGAGACCCAGTACTTC.

This sequence joins TRBV20-1 and TRBJ2-3; the match to TRBD2 covers 7 bases. With 6 bases clipped from V and 2 bases from J, the junction kept 2 bases outside the gene matches. The germline gives CDR1 DFQATT, CDR2 SNEGSKA (reference sequence). This CDR3 is built from 12 residues. This CDR3 is CSAQRDTDTQYF. The CDR3 DNA sequence: TGCAGTGCGCAGCGGGACACAGATACGCAGTATTTT.

This clonotype was found a few times. The rearrangement uses TRBV19 and TRBJ1-2; D unresolved. V was pared by 4 bases and J by 4 bases, with 16 bases between. The CDR3 spans 15 residues. CDR1 is LNHDA, CDR2 SQIVND, per germline (reference sequence). The CDR3 reads CASSSTQLIFYGYTF. Written as DNA, the CDR3 is TGTGCCAGTAGTAGTACTCAGCTGATCTTCTATGGCTACACCTTC.

This rearrangement joins TRBV5-1 to TRBJ2-5; 7 positions agree with TRBD1. The CDR3 contains 14 residues. The junction had 8 bases not matched to a gene; V was cut back by 4 bases and J by 5 bases. CDR1 SGHRS and CDR2 YFSETQ come from the germline V gene. The CDR3 protein is CASSLRTGQETQYF. For the CDR3, the DNA is TGCGCCAGCAGCCTTAGGACGGGACAGGAGACCCAGTACTTC.

This clonotype came up a few times. This chain links TRBV27 with TRBJ1-6; D unresolved. CDR1 is MNHEY and CDR2 is SMNVEV in the germline V gene (reference sequence). With 6 bases removed from V and 6 bases from J, the gap between germline ends came to 12 bases. This CDR3 is 14 amino acids long. CDR3 nucleotide sequence: TGTGCCAGCAGACGGGAGACTGGTAATTCACCCCTCCACTTT. The encoded protein is CASRRETGNSPLHF.

V is TRBV20-1 and J is TRBJ2-6, with 11 bases matching TRBD1. The V gene's germline CDR1 is DFQATT and CDR2 SNEGSKA (reference sequence). J lost 0 bases, V lost 3 bases, and 4 bases had no gene match. The CDR3 loop spans 17 amino acids. CDR3 sequence reads: CSARGTGGASGANVLTF. The CDR3 nucleotides are TGCAGTGCTAGGGGGACAGGGGGTGCCTCTGGGGCCAACGTCCTGACTTTC.

This chain uses TRBV20-1 with TRBJ2-3; possibly TRBD1 or TRBD2 for D (5 bases each). Trimming stripped 7 bases from V and 4 bases from J, with 15 bases between. CDR3 length: 13 residues. Germline V CDR1 and CDR2: DFQATT, SNEGSKA (reference sequence). This CDR3 is CSGDRSYSDTQYF. Written as DNA, the CDR3 is TGCAGTGGGGACCGGAGCTATTCAGATACGCAGTATTTT.

The chain has TRBV7-2 and TRBJ2-7, with D perhaps matching TRBD2 (6 bases). Germline CDR1 SGHTA, CDR2 FQGNSA. With 5 bases removed from V and 3 bases from J, the gap between germline ends came to 11 bases. The CDR3 has 13 amino acids. The CDR3 DNA is TGTGCCAGCAGCCCTGGGGGGAGCTACGAGCAGTACTTC. This sequence encodes CASSPGGSYEQYF. The variable domain in full, completed from reference TRBV7-2 and TRBJ2-7, reads GAGVSQSPSNKVTEKGKDVELRCDPISGHTALYWYRQSLGQGLEFLIYFQGNSAPDKSGLPSDRFSAERTGGSVSTLTIQRTQQEDSAVYLCASSPGGSYEQYFGPGTRLTVT.

The chain combines TRBV7-2 with TRBJ2-1; the D is unclear. Trimming removed 5 bases from V and 2 bases from J, with 7 bases in between. The length of the CDR3 is 13 residues. Germline-derived CDR1 and CDR2 are SGHTA and FQGNSA. The CDR3 nucleotides read TGTGCCAGCAGCCGGATGACCTACAATGAGCAGTTCTTC. Its protein is CASSRMTYNEQFF.

The V call is TRBV18, the J call TRBJ2-5; weak D call: TRBD1 (6 bases). With 0 bases removed from V and 5 bases from J, the gap between germline ends came to 10 bases. Germline V gene lookup returns CDR1 KGHSH and CDR2 LQKENI. The length of the CDR3 is 14 residues. DNA of the CDR3: TGTGCCAGCTCACCACCTACAGGGATGGAGACCCAGTACTTC. Encoded protein: CASSPPTGMETQYF.